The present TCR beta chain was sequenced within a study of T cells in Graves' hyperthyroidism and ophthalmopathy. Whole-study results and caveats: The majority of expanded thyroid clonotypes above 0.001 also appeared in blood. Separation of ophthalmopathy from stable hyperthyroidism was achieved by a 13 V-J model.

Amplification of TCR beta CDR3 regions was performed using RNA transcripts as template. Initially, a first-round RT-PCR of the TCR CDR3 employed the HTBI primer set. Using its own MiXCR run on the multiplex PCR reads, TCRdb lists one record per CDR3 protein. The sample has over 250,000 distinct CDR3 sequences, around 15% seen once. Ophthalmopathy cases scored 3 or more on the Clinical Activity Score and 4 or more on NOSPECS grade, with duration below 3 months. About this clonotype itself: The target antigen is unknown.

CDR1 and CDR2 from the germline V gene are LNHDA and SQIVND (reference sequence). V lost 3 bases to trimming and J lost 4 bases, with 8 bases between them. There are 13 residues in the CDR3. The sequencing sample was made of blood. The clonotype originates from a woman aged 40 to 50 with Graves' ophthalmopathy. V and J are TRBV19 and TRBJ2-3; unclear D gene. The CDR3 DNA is TGTGCCAGTAGTATCGGCCGGGCAGATACGCAGTATTTT. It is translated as CASSIGRADTQYF.